This passage covers 19 T cell receptor beta chains from one sample sequenced in a study of blood T cell repertoires in COVID-19 (dated by TCRdb to about 2020). The library was made by the immunoSEQ multiplex PCR assay. Entries here come from immuneACCESS through TCRdb and include only in-frame sequences with V and J called. Some clones fail to appear in such tables; in the studies checked, an unresolved V gene covers under half of the shortfall, and the cause of the remainder is unknown. Here the sample has about 120,000 clones; about 78% occur a single time. Of the sample, 2.3% falls within the top ten clones. Sequencing was performed on peripheral blood. These receptor sequences come from a man in his sixties or seventies with acute or convalescent COVID-19.

The chain uses TRBV6-6 and TRBJ2-4, with 9 bases identical to TRBD2. This CDR3 has 16 amino acids. CDR1 and CDR2 from the germline V gene are MNHNY and SVGAGI (reference sequence). V shed 1 base and J 3 bases; nucleotides not matched to a gene: 4. Written as DNA, the CDR3 is TGTGCCAGCAGTTACTGGGCGGGGGGGATCAAAAACATTCAGTACTTC. Its translation is CASSYWAGGIKNIQYF.

The rearrangement joins TRBV5-4 to TRBJ1-4; D is possibly TRBD1 (5 bases). V lost 0 bases, J lost 5 bases, and 8 bases lay in between. There are 14 residues in the CDR3. In germline, CDR1 is SGHNT, CDR2 YYREEE (reference sequence). This chain's CDR3 is CASSLAGQNEKLFF. CDR3 nucleotide sequence: TGTGCCAGCAGCTTGGCAGGGCAAAATGAAAAACTGTTTTTT.

V and J are TRBV4-3 and TRBJ2-7; D possibly corresponds to TRBD1 (6 bases). CDR1 is LGHNA and CDR2 is YSLEER in the germline V gene. V lost 4 bases and J 0 bases, leaving 16 bases between the germline ends. There are 16 residues in the CDR3. The CDR3 DNA reads TGCGCCAGCAGCCTACAATACAGGGAACGCTCCTACGAGCAGTACTTC. Its translation is CASSLQYRERSYEQYF.

The chain carries TRBV7-2 and TRBJ2-1; 7 nucleotides match TRBD1. J lost 7 bases, V lost 1 base, and 7 bases had no gene match. The germline V gene encodes CDR1 SGHTA and CDR2 FQGNSA. The length of the CDR3 is 15 residues. Written as DNA, the CDR3 is TGTGCCAGCAGCTTAGGTCGGGCCAGGGGGAATGAGCAGTTCTTC. Protein sequence: CASSLGRARGNEQFF. Supplemented by reference TRBV7-2 and TRBJ2-1, the full variable domain reads GAGVSQSPSNKVTEKGKDVELRCDPISGHTALYWYRQSLGQGLEFLIYFQGNSAPDKSGLPSDRFSAERTGGSVSTLTIQRTQQEDSAVYLCASSLGRARGNEQFFGPGTRLTVL.

As DNA, the CDR3 is TGTGCCAGCAGCCCCGACAGTTGGCCCGGGGAGCTGTTTTTT. Translated, it gives CASSPDSWPGELFF. The V call is TRBV11-1, the J call TRBJ2-2; perhaps TRBD1 as D (5 bases). The CDR3 extends over 14 amino acids. Germline values: CDR1 SGHAT, CDR2 FQDESV (reference sequence). V shed 5 bases and J shed 6 bases, with 13 bases lying between them. Full variable domain (missing parts from reference TRBV11-1 and TRBJ2-2): EAEVAQSPRYKITEKSQAVAFWCDPISGHATLYWYRQILGQGPELLVQFQDESVVDDSQLPKDRFSAERLKGVDSTLKIQPAELGDSAMYLCASSPDSWPGELFFGEGSRLTVL.

This clone showed up just a few times. The chain links TRBV5-1 to TRBJ2-7; a possible D gene is TRBD1 (5 bases). The CDR3 extends over 15 amino acids. V lost 0 bases and J 0 bases, leaving 10 bases between the germline ends. Germline lookup yields CDR1 SGHRS and CDR2 YFSETQ. CDR3 in DNA: TGCGCCAGCAGCTTGGCAGGGTACAGCTCCTACGAGCAGTACTTC. Protein product: CASSLAGYSSYEQYF.

The chain joins TRBV6-2 or TRBV6-3 to TRBJ1-6; a weak D match, TRBD1 (6 bases). The CDR3 extends over 17 amino acids. The V end lost 0 bases, the J end lost 8 bases, and 17 bases lay between the germline ends. The germline CDR1 and CDR2 sequences are MNHEY and SVGEGT. CDR3 nucleotide sequence: TGTGCCAGCAGTTACTCGAGTATCGGACAGCTCGATTCACCCCTCCACTTT. Protein: CASSYSSIGQLDSPLHF.

The J gene is TRBJ1-5, the V gene TRBV3-1 (or the pseudogene TRBV3-2), with D hard to call. The germline V and J ends were trimmed by 4 bases and 4 bases, with 11 bases remaining between them. In germline, CDR1 is LGHDT, CDR2 YNNKEL (reference sequence). The CDR3 has 14 amino acids. Here the CDR3 reads CASSLRYNNQPQHF. The DNA for the CDR3 is TGTGCCAGCAGCCTCCGGTATAATAATCAGCCCCAGCATTTT.

CDR3 amino acids: CASSFRGTSQYF. The DNA for the CDR3 is TGTGCCAGCAGTTTCCGGGGAACCTCGCAGTACTTC. The chain combines TRBV28 with TRBJ2-7; D may be TRBD2 (5 bases). Germline CDR1 is MDHEN and CDR2 is SYDVKM. The CDR3 sequence is 12 residues long. Trimming left V 3 bases short and J 9 bases short, with 12 bases between.

The chain joins TRBV5-1 to TRBJ2-2; 13 bases align to TRBD2. V lost 2 bases and J lost 1; bases outside the gene matches: 14. CDR1 and CDR2 (germline): SGHRS, YFSETQ. The CDR3 runs 21 residues. DNA of the CDR3: TGCGCCAGCAGCTTCCCTAGGACTAGCGGGGGCATCAAATGGAACACCGGGGAGCTGTTTTTT. Its protein product is CASSFPRTSGGIKWNTGELFF.

The chain joins TRBV9 to TRBJ1-3; D is ambiguous. Trimming cost V 3 bases and J 0 bases, with 13 bases left between them. Germline assignment: CDR1 SGDLS and CDR2 YYNGEE. This CDR3 region has 16 residues. The CDR3 loop reads CASSASGVSSGNTIYF. The DNA of the CDR3 is TGTGCCAGCAGCGCCTCCGGGGTCAGCTCTGGAAACACCATATATTTT.

This clone was seen at least ten times. V and J are TRBV9 and TRBJ2-7; a weak D match, TRBD2 (6 bases). V was pared by 0 bases and J by 3 bases, with 16 bases between. This CDR3 contains 16 residues. Germline assignment: CDR1 SGDLS and CDR2 YYNGEE. In DNA, the CDR3 is TGTGCCAGCAGCGTAGGACATAAATCCGGGAGCTACGAGCAGTACTTC. This sequence encodes CASSVGHKSGSYEQYF.

There are a few counts of this clone. The chain uses TRBV7-9 and TRBJ2-5, with 7 bases lining up with TRBD1. Trimming removed 1 base from V and 1 base from J; junction bases left unmatched: 6. The CDR3 covers 16 residues. CDR1 SEHNR and CDR2 FQNEAQ come from the germline V gene (reference sequence). CDR3 protein: CASSLEVRGIQETQYF. CDR3 nucleotide sequence: TGTGCCAGCAGCTTAGAAGTCAGGGGGATCCAAGAGACCCAGTACTTC.

V gene TRBV9 combines with J gene TRBJ2-5; weak D call: TRBD2 (7 bases). Germline V lookup: CDR1 SGDLS, CDR2 YYNGEE. Deletions cut 0 bases from V and 0 bases from J, with 15 bases between. The CDR3 totals 17 residues. The CDR3 nucleotides read TGTGCCAGCAGCGTAGGCGGGGGCGGTGGGTACCAAGAGACCCAGTACTTC. This encodes CASSVGGGGGYQETQYF.

This clone appeared once. This chain connects TRBV12-5 to TRBJ1-1; D is uncertain. Trimming cost V 1 base and J 1 base, with 4 bases left between them. Germline V gives CDR1 LGHNT, CDR2 FRNRAP. This CDR3 has 13 amino acids. The CDR3 region is CASGLAENTEAFF. In DNA, the CDR3 is TGTGCTAGTGGTTTGGCAGAGAACACTGAAGCTTTCTTT.

This clone was observed a handful of times. This chain uses TRBV29-1 with TRBJ1-2; tentative D call: TRBD1 (5 bases). Germline V gene data show CDR1 as SQVTM and CDR2 as ANQGSEA. The CDR3 contains 12 residues. V was clipped by 4 bases and J by 12 bases, with 18 bases between them. The CDR3 DNA reads as TGCAGCGTTGCCGGGGGGGTCGGCGAGGACACCTTC. Encoded protein: CSVAGGVGEDTF.

The chain employs TRBV7-2 and TRBJ1-3; D is perhaps TRBD1 (6 bases). Germline V gene data show CDR1 as SGHTA and CDR2 as FQGNSA. Trimming shortened V by 5 bases and J by 0 bases, and 14 bases separated the two germline ends. The CDR3 runs 16 residues. The DNA of the CDR3 is TGTGCCAGCAGCCTACAAACAGGGAGCTCTGGAAACACCATATATTTT. Encoded protein: CASSLQTGSSGNTIYF.

The V gene is TRBV18, the J gene TRBJ1-2, with unresolved D. Germline V gene data show CDR1 as KGHSH and CDR2 as LQKENI. The CDR3 extends over 14 amino acids. The V gene lost 1 base and the J gene lost 0 bases, with 6 bases spanning the gap. The CDR3 bases are TGTGCCAGCTCACCACAGCCCGCTAACTATGGCTACACCTTC. As protein: CASSPQPANYGYTF.

The V gene is TRBV5-1, the J gene TRBJ2-5; 8 bases fit TRBD2. Germline V gives CDR1 SGHRS, CDR2 YFSETQ. V lost 3 bases and J lost 3; bases outside the gene matches: 13. The length of the CDR3 is 17 residues. CDR3 sequence: CASSWGPQRGREETQYF. The CDR3 nucleotides read TGCGCCAGCAGCTGGGGCCCCCAGCGGGGGCGGGAAGAGACCCAGTACTTC.